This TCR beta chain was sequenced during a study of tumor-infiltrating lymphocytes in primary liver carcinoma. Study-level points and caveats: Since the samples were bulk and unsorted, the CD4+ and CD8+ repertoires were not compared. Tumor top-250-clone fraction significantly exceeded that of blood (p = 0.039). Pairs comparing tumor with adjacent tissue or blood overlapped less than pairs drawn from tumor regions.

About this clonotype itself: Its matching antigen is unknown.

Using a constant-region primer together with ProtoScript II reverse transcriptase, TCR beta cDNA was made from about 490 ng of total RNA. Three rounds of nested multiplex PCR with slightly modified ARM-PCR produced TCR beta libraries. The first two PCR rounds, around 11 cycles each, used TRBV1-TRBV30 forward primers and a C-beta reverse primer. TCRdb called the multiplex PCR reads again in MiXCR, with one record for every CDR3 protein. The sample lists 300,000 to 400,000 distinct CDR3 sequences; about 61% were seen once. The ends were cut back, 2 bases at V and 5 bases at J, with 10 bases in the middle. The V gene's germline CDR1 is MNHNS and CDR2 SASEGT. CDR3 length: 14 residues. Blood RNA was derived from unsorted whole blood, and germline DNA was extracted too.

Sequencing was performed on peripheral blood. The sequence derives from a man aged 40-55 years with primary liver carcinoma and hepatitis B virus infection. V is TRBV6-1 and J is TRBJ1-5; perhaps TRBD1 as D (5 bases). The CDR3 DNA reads TGTGCCAGCAGTGAACAGGGTGCCTATCAGCCCCAGCATTTT. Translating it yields CASSEQGAYQPQHF.